This entry features one T cell receptor beta chain sequence. Antigen specificity is unknown. This CDR3 has 12 amino acids. Germline V CDR1 and CDR2: GTSNPN, SVGIG (reference sequence). Trimming cost V 0 bases and J 6 bases, with 5 bases left between them. The sample is drawn from a study of a mutant IDH1 vaccine in newly diagnosed glioma. At the level of the study: The treated group averaged about 39 years old and was 62.5% male, roughly 38% female. Most patients had received both radiotherapy and temozolomide, the prior options being radiotherapy, temozolomide, or both.

Regarding the study as a whole: Changes in top peripheral clonotypes did not appear linked to pseudoprogression.

Sequencing used immunoSEQ multiplex PCR; TCRdb keeps in-frame clones, though not all of them. The sample records about 68,000 clones, more than 65% being singletons. Time point defined: baseline, week 1 (first vaccination visit). Sample treatment: pre-vaccination baseline after standard-of-care therapy. The chain has TRBV30 and TRBJ2-2, with D perhaps assigned TRBD1 or TRBD2 (5 bases each). Sample: PBMCs, taken from a glioma patient treated with radiotherapy, temozolomide or both. The TCR originated in a man in his forties or fifties with glioma. The CDR3 reads CAWSVGAGELFF. The CDR3 bases are TGTGCCTGGAGTGTGGGGGCCGGGGAGCTGTTTTTT.